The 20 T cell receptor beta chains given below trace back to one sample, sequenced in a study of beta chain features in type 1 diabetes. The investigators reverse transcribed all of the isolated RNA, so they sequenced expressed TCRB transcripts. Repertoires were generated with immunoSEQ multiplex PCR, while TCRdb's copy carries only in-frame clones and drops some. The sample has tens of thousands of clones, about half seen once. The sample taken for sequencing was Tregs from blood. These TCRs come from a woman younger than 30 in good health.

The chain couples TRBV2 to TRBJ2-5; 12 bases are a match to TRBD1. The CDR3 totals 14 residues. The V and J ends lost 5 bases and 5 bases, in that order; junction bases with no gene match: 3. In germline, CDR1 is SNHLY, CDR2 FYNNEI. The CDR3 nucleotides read TGTGCCAGCAGTCGGGACAGGGGGCGGGAGACCCAGTACTTC. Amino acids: CASSRDRGRETQYF.

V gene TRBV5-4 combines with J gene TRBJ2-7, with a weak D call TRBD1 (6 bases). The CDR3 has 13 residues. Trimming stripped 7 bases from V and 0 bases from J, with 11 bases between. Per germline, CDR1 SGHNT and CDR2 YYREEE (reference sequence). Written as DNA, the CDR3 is TGTGCCAGCCGAGAACAGGGCTCCTACGAGCAGTACTTC. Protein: CASREQGSYEQYF.

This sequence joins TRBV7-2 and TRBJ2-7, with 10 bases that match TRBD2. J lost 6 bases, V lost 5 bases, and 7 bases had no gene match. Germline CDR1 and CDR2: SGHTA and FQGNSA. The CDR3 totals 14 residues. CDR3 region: CASSGAGGPREQYF. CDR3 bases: TGTGCCAGCAGCGGAGCGGGAGGGCCGCGCGAGCAGTACTTC.

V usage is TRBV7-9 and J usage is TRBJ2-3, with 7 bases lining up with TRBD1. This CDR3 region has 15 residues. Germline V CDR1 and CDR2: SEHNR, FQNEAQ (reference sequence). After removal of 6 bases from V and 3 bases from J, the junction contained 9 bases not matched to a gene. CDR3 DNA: TGTGCCAGCAGTTTTGGACAGGCTAAAACAGATACGCAGTATTTT. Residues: CASSFGQAKTDTQYF.

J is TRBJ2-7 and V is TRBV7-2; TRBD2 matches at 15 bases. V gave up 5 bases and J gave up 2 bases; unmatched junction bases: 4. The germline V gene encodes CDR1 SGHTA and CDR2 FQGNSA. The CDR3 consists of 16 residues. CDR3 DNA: TGTGCCAGCAGCCCGGGACTAGCGGGAGGTGCCTACGAGCAGTACTTC. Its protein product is CASSPGLAGGAYEQYF. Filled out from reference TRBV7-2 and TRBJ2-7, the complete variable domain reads GAGVSQSPSNKVTEKGKDVELRCDPISGHTALYWYRQSLGQGLEFLIYFQGNSAPDKSGLPSDRFSAERTGGSVSTLTIQRTQQEDSAVYLCASSPGLAGGAYEQYFGPGTRLTVT.

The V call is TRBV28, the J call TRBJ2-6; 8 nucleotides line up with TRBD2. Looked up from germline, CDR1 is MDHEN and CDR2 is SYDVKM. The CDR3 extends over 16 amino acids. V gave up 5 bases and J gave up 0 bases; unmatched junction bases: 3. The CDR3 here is CASSVAGFSGANVLTF. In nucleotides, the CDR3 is TGTGCCAGCAGTGTAGCGGGATTCTCTGGGGCCAACGTCCTGACTTTC.

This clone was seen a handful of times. The CDR3 DNA follows: TGTGCCAGCAATGGACCGGGAGGTAGTTTCACAGATACGCAGTATTTT. Translating gives CASNGPGGSFTDTQYF. The chain employs TRBV2 and TRBJ2-3; 7 nucleotides agree with TRBD2. V lost 7 bases to trimming and J lost 2 bases; unmatched junction nucleotides: 12. The CDR3 covers 16 residues. Looked up from germline, CDR1 is SNHLY and CDR2 is FYNNEI.

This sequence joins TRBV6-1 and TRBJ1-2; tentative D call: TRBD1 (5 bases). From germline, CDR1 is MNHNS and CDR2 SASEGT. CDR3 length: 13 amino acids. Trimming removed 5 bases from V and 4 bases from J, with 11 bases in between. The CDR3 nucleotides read TGTGCCAGCAGTCCAGCAGGGTTCTATGGCTACACCTTC. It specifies CASSPAGFYGYTF.

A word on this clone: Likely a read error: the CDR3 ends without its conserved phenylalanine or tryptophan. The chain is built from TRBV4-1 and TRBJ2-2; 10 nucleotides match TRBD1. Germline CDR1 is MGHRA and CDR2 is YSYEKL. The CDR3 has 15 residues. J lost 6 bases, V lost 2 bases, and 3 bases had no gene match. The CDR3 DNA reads TGCGCCAGCAGCCAACCGGACAGGGGGTCCGGGGAGCTGTTTCTT. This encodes CASSQPDRGSGELFL.

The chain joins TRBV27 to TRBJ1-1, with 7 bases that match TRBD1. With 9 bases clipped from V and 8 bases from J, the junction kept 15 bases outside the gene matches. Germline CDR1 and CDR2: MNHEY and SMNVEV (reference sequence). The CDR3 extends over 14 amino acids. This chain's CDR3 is CASFPGRIRGEAFF. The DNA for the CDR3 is TGTGCCAGTTTCCCAGGAAGAATCAGGGGGGAAGCTTTCTTT.

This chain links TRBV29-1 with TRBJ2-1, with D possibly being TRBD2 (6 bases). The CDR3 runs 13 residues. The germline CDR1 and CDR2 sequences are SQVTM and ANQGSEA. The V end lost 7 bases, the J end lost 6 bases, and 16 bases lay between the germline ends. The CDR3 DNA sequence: TGCAGCGCCGCCGGGGGTGCCCTCAATGAGCAGTTCTTC. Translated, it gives CSAAGGALNEQFF.

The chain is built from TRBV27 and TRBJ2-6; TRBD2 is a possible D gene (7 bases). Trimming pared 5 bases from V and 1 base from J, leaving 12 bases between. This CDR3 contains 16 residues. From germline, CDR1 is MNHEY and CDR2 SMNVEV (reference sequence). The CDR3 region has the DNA TGTGCCAGCAGTCCTCGGGGGGCTTCTGGGGCCAACGTCCTGACTTTC. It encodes CASSPRGASGANVLTF.

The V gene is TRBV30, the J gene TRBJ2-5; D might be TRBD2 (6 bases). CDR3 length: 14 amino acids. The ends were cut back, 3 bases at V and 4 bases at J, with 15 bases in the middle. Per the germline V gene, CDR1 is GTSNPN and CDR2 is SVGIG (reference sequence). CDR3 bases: TGTGCCTGGAGGTCTCTGGGGGGAGGAGAGACCCAGTACTTC. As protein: CAWRSLGGGETQYF.

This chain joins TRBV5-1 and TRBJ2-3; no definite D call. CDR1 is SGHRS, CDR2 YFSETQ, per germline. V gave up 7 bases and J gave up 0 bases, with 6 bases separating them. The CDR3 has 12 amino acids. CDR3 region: CASPISTDTQYF. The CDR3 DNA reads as TGCGCCAGCCCTATTAGCACAGATACGCAGTATTTT.

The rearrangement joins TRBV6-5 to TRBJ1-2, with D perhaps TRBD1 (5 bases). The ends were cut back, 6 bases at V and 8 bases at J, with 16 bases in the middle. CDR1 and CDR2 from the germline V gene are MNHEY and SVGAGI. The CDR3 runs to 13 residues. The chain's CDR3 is CASRLGLREGYTF. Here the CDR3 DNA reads TGTGCCAGCAGATTGGGACTGCGGGAGGGCTACACCTTC.

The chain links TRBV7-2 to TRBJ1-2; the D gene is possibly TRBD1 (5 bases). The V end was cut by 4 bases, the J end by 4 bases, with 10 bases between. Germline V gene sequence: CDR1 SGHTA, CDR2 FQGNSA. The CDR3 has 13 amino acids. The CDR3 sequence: CASSSSGPYGYTF. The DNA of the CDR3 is TGTGCCAGCAGCTCGTCAGGGCCCTATGGCTACACCTTC.

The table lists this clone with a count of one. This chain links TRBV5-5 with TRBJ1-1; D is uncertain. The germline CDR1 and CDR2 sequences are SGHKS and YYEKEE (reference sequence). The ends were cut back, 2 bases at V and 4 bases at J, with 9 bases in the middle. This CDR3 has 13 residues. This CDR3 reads CASSFSDITEAFF. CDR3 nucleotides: TGTGCCAGCAGCTTTTCAGATATCACTGAAGCTTTCTTT.

CDR3 sequence (DNA): TGTGCCAGCATCAACTTTAACAACGTCCTGACTTTC. Translated, it gives CASINFNNVLTF. The rearrangement uses TRBV6-6 and TRBJ2-6; D unresolved. Trimming left V 7 bases short and J 9 bases short, with 10 bases between. The germline CDR1 and CDR2 sequences are MNHNY and SVGAGI (reference sequence). The CDR3 totals 12 residues.

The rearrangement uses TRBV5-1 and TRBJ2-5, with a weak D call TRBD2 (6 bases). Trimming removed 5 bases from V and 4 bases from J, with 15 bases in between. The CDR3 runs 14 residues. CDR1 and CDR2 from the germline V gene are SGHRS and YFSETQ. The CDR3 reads CASRFGGERETQYF. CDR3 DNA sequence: TGCGCCAGCAGGTTCGGGGGAGAAAGAGAGACCCAGTACTTC.

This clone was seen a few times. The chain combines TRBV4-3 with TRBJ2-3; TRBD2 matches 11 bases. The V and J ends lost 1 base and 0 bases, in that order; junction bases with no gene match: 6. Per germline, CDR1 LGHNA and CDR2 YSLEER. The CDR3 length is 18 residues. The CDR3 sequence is CASSQALGLAGSTDTQYF. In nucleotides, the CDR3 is TGCGCCAGCAGCCAAGCATTAGGACTAGCGGGTAGCACAGATACGCAGTATTTT.